This TCR beta chain was recovered during a study of blood T cell repertoires in COVID-19. Some clones are missing from TCRdb's copy, which holds only in-frame ones; the method was immunoSEQ multiplex PCR. This sample has about 84,000 clones, with about 83% found just once. V was pared by 8 bases and J by 4 bases, with 16 bases between. Germline V gives CDR1 SGHTA, CDR2 FQGTGA. The CDR3 sequence is 14 residues long. This TCR was recovered from a woman over 75 with acute or convalescent COVID-19. This chain links TRBV7-3 with TRBJ2-3; D might be TRBD1 (5 bases). The specimen sequenced was peripheral blood. Here the CDR3 reads CASSHGEGADTQYF. The CDR3 coding sequence is TGTGCCAGCTCCCACGGAGAAGGGGCAGATACGCAGTATTTT.